This record looks at one T cell receptor (beta chain) sequence and its context. This sample is part of a study of T-cell reconstitution after alpha-beta-depleted transplantation in children. The V end lost 2 bases, the J end lost 4 bases, and 9 bases lay between the germline ends. This CDR3 contains 13 residues. Germline loops: CDR1 SGHTA, CDR2 FQGNSA. Construction of the TCRbeta library involved unique molecular identifiers. From the PCR reads, TCRdb called clonotypes with MiXCR, one entry per CDR3 protein. Seen here are about 340,000 distinct CDR3 sequences, about 14% observed once, and the top ten hold 4.3%.

This chain uses TRBV7-2 with TRBJ2-7, with D unresolved. Source: PBMCs, taken from the stem cell graft. The source of this sequence is a human donor who donated a stem cell graft to a child with Fanconi anemia. The chain's CDR3 is CASSLTDRYEQYV. The CDR3 DNA is TGTGCCAGCAGCTTAACGGACCGATACGAGCAGTACGTC.